Listed here are 23 T cell receptor beta chains from one sample, sequenced in a study of T cells in Graves' hyperthyroidism and ophthalmopathy. What was amplified from RNA transcripts were TCR beta CDR3 regions. TCR CDR3 underwent first-round RT-PCR with the HTBI primer set. TCRdb analysed the multiplex PCR reads with MiXCR anew, one entry per CDR3 protein. The sample has around 600,000 distinct CDR3 sequences, 15% to 18% seen once. Sequencing used blood. Receptors originate from a woman in her twenties or thirties with Graves' hyperthyroidism.

As to this clonotype: At one end, the junction sequence differs from germline, possibly due to a read error. The V call is TRBV30, the J call TRBJ2-1; D call uncertain. This CDR3 contains 15 residues. Germline-derived CDR1 and CDR2 are GTSNPN and SVGIG (reference sequence). The CDR3 reads CAWSGWVSSYNEQLF. In DNA, the CDR3 is TGTGCCTGGTCGGGTTGGGTGAGCTCCTACAATGAGCAGCTCTTC.

This chain uses TRBV30 with TRBJ1-3, with TRBD1 as a possible D gene (5 bases). CDR3 length: 17 residues. Deletions cut 8 bases from V and 0 bases from J, with 23 bases between. CDR1 and CDR2 (germline): GTSNPN, SVGIG (reference sequence). For the CDR3, the DNA is TGTGCCAGTGGCTTGGGGCGGACGCCGGACTCTGGAAACACCATATATTTT. Residues: CASGLGRTPDSGNTIYF.

The sample holds many counts of this clonotype. The chain carries TRBV6-2 or TRBV6-3 and TRBJ1-1; D gene ambiguous. Trimming stripped 6 bases from V and 1 base from J, with 15 bases between. This CDR3 is built from 15 residues. Germline CDR1 and CDR2: MNHEY and SVGEGT. CDR3 region: CASSAARFPNTEAFF. CDR3 in DNA: TGTGCCAGCAGCGCCGCGCGATTTCCGAACACTGAAGCTTTCTTT.

Ten or more counts support this clonotype. CDR3 loop: CASHRTGLYQWAFF. The CDR3 DNA reads TGTGCCAGCCATAGGACAGGGCTGTACCAGTGGGCTTTCTTT. V usage is TRBV6-1 and J usage is TRBJ1-1; 8 bases align to TRBD1. Germline V gene lookup returns CDR1 MNHNS and CDR2 SASEGT. This CDR3 comprises 14 residues. V was clipped by 8 bases and J by 11 bases; unmatched bases: 16.

The chain carries TRBV7-9 and TRBJ2-5; tentative D call: TRBD1 (5 bases). There are 12 residues in the CDR3. The V gene's germline CDR1 is SEHNR and CDR2 FQNEAQ (reference sequence). V lost 1 base to trimming and J lost 10 bases, with 10 bases between them. CDR3 sequence: CASSLGQLVQYF. CDR3 bases: TGTGCCAGCAGCTTAGGACAGCTAGTCCAGTACTTC.

The rearrangement joins TRBV4-2 to TRBJ2-3, with 11 bases that match TRBD2. CDR1 and CDR2 (germline): LGHNA, YNFKEQ. The CDR3 sequence is 17 residues long. V shed 4 bases, J shed 0 bases, and the junction held 6 bases outside the gene matches. The CDR3 spells CASSPPTSGTSTDTQYF. CDR3 nucleotides: TGTGCCAGCAGCCCCCCGACTAGCGGGACTAGCACAGATACGCAGTATTTT.

This clonotype was counted ten times or more. The chain links TRBV28 to TRBJ2-5; D not resolved. The length of the CDR3 is 12 residues. V was shortened by 2 bases and J by 7 bases, with 8 bases between the two germline ends. CDR1 and CDR2 (germline): MDHEN, SYDVKM. CDR3 in amino acids: CASSLRSVTQYF. In DNA, the CDR3 is TGTGCCAGCAGTTTAAGGAGCGTGACCCAGTACTTC.

Concerning this clonotype itself: Being one base from a much bigger clone, this may be a read error. The chain employs TRBV7-9 and TRBJ1-1; D remains unclear. Per germline, CDR1 SEHNR and CDR2 FQNEAQ (reference sequence). The CDR3 sequence is 10 residues long. The V end was cut by 6 bases, the J end by 3 bases, with 2 bases between. The CDR3 here is CASRHTEAFF. CDR3 DNA sequence: TGTGCCAGCAGGCACACTGAAGCTTTCTTT.

This clonotype was counted a few times. The chain has TRBV5-8 and TRBJ1-5; D uncertain. V dropped 0 bases and J dropped 5 bases, with 12 bases sitting between them. The CDR3 has 15 residues. Per germline, CDR1 SGHTS and CDR2 YDEGEE. The CDR3 DNA sequence: TGTGCCAGCAGCTTGGATCTTTCCGTTTATCAGCCCCAGCATTTT. This codes for CASSLDLSVYQPQHF.

This clonotype was detected many times. The rearrangement uses TRBV11-2 and TRBJ2-7; D might be TRBD1 (6 bases). This CDR3 contains 13 residues. CDR1 and CDR2 from the germline V gene are SGHAT and FQNNGV. The V gene lost 2 bases and the J gene lost 4 bases, with 9 bases spanning the gap. CDR3 amino acids: CASSLKDSYEQYF. The CDR3 bases are TGTGCCAGCAGCTTAAAGGACAGTTACGAGCAGTACTTC.

There are a few counts of this clonotype. The chain is built from TRBV7-2 and TRBJ2-7; 9 nucleotides agree with TRBD2. J was trimmed by 1 base and V by 3 bases; bases with no gene match: 16. This CDR3 has 19 amino acids. Germline loops: CDR1 SGHTA, CDR2 FQGNSA. CDR3: CASSFGAGGIRLGSYEQYF. The DNA of the CDR3 is TGTGCCAGCAGCTTCGGAGCGGGAGGAATTCGATTAGGGTCCTACGAGCAGTACTTC.

The J gene is TRBJ2-7, the V gene TRBV11-2; unclear D gene. V lost 1 base and J lost 2, with 9 bases in between. The germline gives CDR1 SGHAT, CDR2 FQNNGV. The CDR3 covers 14 residues. Here the CDR3 DNA reads TGTGCCAGCAGCTTAGTACATGGGACCTACGAGCAGTACTTC. Encoded protein: CASSLVHGTYEQYF.

Only a few counts were recorded for this clonotype. This rearrangement joins TRBV20-1 to TRBJ1-6; D may be TRBD1 (5 bases). CDR1 and CDR2 (germline): DFQATT, SNEGSKA (reference sequence). There are 15 residues in the CDR3. V lost 3 bases and J lost 7, with 16 bases in between. As DNA, the CDR3 is TGCAGTGCTAGTGGACATGGCATGGCAAATTCACCCCTCCACTTT. It translates to CSASGHGMANSPLHF.

V usage is TRBV4-2 and J usage is TRBJ2-1; D call uncertain. The germline V gene encodes CDR1 LGHNA and CDR2 YNFKEQ. CDR3 length: 12 amino acids. V was cut by 0 bases and J by 13 bases, with 10 bases left in between. The CDR3 coding sequence is TGTGCCAGCAGCCAAGATGCGGATGGACAGTTCTTC. Translation: CASSQDADGQFF.

This clonotype was picked up one time. This chain joins TRBV6-1 and TRBJ1-2; possible D gene TRBD1, 5 bases. The CDR3 has 13 amino acids. Germline CDR1 reads MNHNS; CDR2 reads SASEGT. V was pared by 7 bases and J by 4 bases, with 13 bases between. CDR3 in amino acids: CASKKQDRYGYTF. The CDR3 nucleotides read TGTGCCAGCAAAAAACAGGACCGCTATGGCTACACCTTC.

The V and J genes are TRBV11-1 and TRBJ1-1; D is perhaps TRBD1 (5 bases). Between the trimmed V and J ends, which lost 5 bases and 0 bases, there was a span of 19 bases. This CDR3 contains 17 residues. Per germline, CDR1 SGHAT and CDR2 FQDESV (reference sequence). DNA of the CDR3: TGTGCCAGCAGCCAGGCCTTAGGTGACAGATTGAACACTGAAGCTTTCTTT. Translated: CASSQALGDRLNTEAFF. Variable domain in full (rest from reference TRBV11-1 and TRBJ1-1): EAEVAQSPRYKITEKSQAVAFWCDPISGHATLYWYRQILGQGPELLVQFQDESVVDDSQLPKDRFSAERLKGVDSTLKIQPAELGDSAMYLCASSQALGDRLNTEAFFGQGTRLTVV.

In regard to this clonotype: A much more abundant neighbour one base away suggests this may be a read error. The chain combines TRBV30 with TRBJ2-1; TRBD2 agrees at 9 bases. The end of the DNA aligns better with TRBJ2-7, so the J call may be wrong. CDR1 and CDR2 from the germline V gene are GTSNPN and SVGIG (reference sequence). The CDR3 spans 16 residues. The CDR3 DNA reads TGTGCCTGGAGTCCCCATAGCGGGAGAGGGGGCAATGAGCAGTACTTC. Protein: CAWSPHSGRGGNEQYF.

The chain is built from TRBV7-3 and TRBJ1-6; D is uncertain. Trimming removed 2 bases from V and 9 bases from J, with 8 bases in between. Germline CDR1 and CDR2: SGHTA and FQGTGA. This CDR3 contains 13 residues. DNA for the CDR3: TGTGCCAGCAGCTTAGTGGGCGTTTCACCCCTCCACTTT. As protein: CASSLVGVSPLHF.

This clonotype was counted only a few times. The gene calls are TRBV5-1 and TRBJ2-5; D remains ambiguous. This CDR3 is 14 amino acids long. Germline CDR1 is SGHRS and CDR2 is YFSETQ. V lost 1 base and J lost 5, with 12 bases in between. The CDR3 loop reads CASSLNRGKETQYF. The CDR3 nucleotides read TGCGCCAGCAGCTTGAATCGTGGGAAGGAGACCCAGTACTTC.

V is TRBV20-1 and J is TRBJ2-3; TRBD2 aligns across 10 bases. The CDR3 length is 13 residues. The V gene end was trimmed by 7 bases and the J gene end by 4 bases; junction bases not matched to a gene: 5. Germline V gene lookup returns CDR1 DFQATT and CDR2 SNEGSKA (reference sequence). The CDR3 is CSESGRASDTQYF. CDR3 DNA sequence: TGCAGTGAAAGCGGGAGGGCCTCAGATACGCAGTATTTT.

The chain recombines TRBV19 with TRBJ2-4, with a weak D call TRBD1 (5 bases). The V and J ends lost 0 bases and 9 bases respectively, with 9 bases between them. CDR1 and CDR2 (germline): LNHDA, SQIVND (reference sequence). The CDR3 has 13 residues. CDR3 nucleotide sequence: TGTGCCAGTAGTATAGACAGGGATTCCATTCAGTACTTC. Its translation is CASSIDRDSIQYF. Filled out from reference TRBV19 and TRBJ2-4, the complete variable domain reads DGGITQSPKYLFRKEGQNVTLSCEQNLNHDAMYWYRQDPGQGLRLIYYSQIVNDFQKGDIAEGYSVSREKKESFPLTVTSAQKNPTAFYLCASSIDRDSIQYFGAGTRLSVL.

This chain uses TRBV12-3 or TRBV12-4 with TRBJ2-1; 7 bases are shared with TRBD2. Unmatched junction bases numbered 9, after V lost 3 bases and J lost 4 bases. The CDR3 is made up of 16 amino acids. The CDR3 DNA is TGTGCCAGCAGTTTTATCACGGGAGGCAAGTACAATGAGCAGTTCTTC. It is translated as CASSFITGGKYNEQFF.

The V and J genes are TRBV6-2 or TRBV6-3 and TRBJ2-3; the match to TRBD1 covers 7 bases. V shed 10 bases and J 12 bases; nucleotides not matched to a gene: 7. Germline V gives CDR1 MNHEY, CDR2 SVGEGT. The CDR3 loop spans 10 amino acids. CDR3 sequence reads: CATARDRQYF. Here the CDR3 DNA reads TGTGCCACCGCCCGGGACAGACAGTATTTT.